Listed below are T cell receptor beta chains from one sample, sequenced in a study of cytomegalovirus exposure and HLA in healthy donors. Assay: immunoSEQ multiplex PCR; the TCRdb copy retains only in-frame clones and omits some. The sample shows more than 90,000 clones, 78% of them seen only once. Input material: PBMCs. Receptors originate from a woman aged 55 to 70 in good health and CMV-seronegative. Each CDR3 is given with its conserved first and last residue. The order of the fields is D gene, J gene, clone size, V gene, CDR3 protein, CDR3 DNA. D genes are given only for firm matches. A row's size may be missing; if present it is once, few, many or a size class.

TRBD1 TRBJ1-2 NA TRBV18 CASSPPNQGAQYGYTF TGTGCCAGCTCACCACCGAATCAGGGGGCCCAATATGGCTACACCTTC
TRBD2 TRBJ2-1 NA TRBV30 CAWSFSGRAGDEQFF TGTGCCTGGAGTTTTAGCGGGAGGGCCGGGGATGAGCAGTTCTTC
TRBD2 TRBJ2-2 once TRBV5-6 CASSWGGRTGELFF TGTGCCAGCAGCTGGGGGGGTCGTACCGGGGAGCTGTTTTTT
TRBD2 TRBJ2-5 once TRBV7-2 CASSFIGGGASRETQYF TGTGCCAGCAGCTTTATTGGCGGGGGGGCTAGTCGAGAGACCCAGTACTTC
NA TRBJ1-5 NA TRBV19 CASSMYREQQPQHF TGTGCCAGTAGTATGTACAGGGAGCAACAGCCCCAGCATTTT
NA TRBJ2-3 NA TRBV6-1 CASSDGGTDTQYF TGTGCCAGCAGTGACGGGGGCACAGATACGCAGTATTTT
NA TRBJ2-1 once TRBV7-9 CASSLGVREQFF TGTGCCAGCAGCTTAGGAGTCCGGGAGCAGTTCTTC
TRBD2 TRBJ2-7 NA TRBV30 CACQTSGTNEQYF TGTGCCTGCCAGACTAGCGGGACTAACGAGCAGTACTTC
TRBD1 TRBJ1-2 NA TRBV13 CASSPEGDRDYGYTF TGTGCCAGCAGCCCAGAGGGGGACAGGGACTATGGCTACACCTTC
NA TRBJ2-7 NA TRBV7-2 CASSLDGSEGDEQYF TGTGCCAGCAGCTTGGACGGGTCGGAAGGGGACGAGCAGTACTTC
NA TRBJ1-1 NA TRBV27 CASSLGGVRTEAFF TGTGCCAGCAGTTTAGGGGGCGTAAGGACTGAAGCTTTCTTT
NA TRBJ1-1 NA TRBV7-9 CASSGRVGVPEAFF TGTGCCAGCAGCGGACGTGTAGGGGTCCCTGAAGCTTTCTTT
TRBD1 TRBJ2-7 NA TRBV7-9 CASSSDRAEQYF TGTGCCAGCAGCTCGGACAGGGCCGAGCAGTACTTC
TRBD2 TRBJ2-6 NA TRBV19 CASSTPGLASEANVLTF TGTGCCAGTAGTACCCCGGGACTAGCCTCCGAGGCCAACGTCCTGACTTTC
NA TRBJ1-4 NA TRBV19 CASSTRRGVGPATNEKLFF TGTGCCAGTAGTACCCGCCGAGGTGTGGGTCCGGCGACTAATGAAAAACTGTTTTTT
NA TRBJ1-4 NA TRBV4-3 CASSQDISEKLFF TGCGCCAGCAGCCAAGATATATCGGAAAAACTGTTTTTT
TRBD2 TRBJ2-7 NA TRBV7-8 CASRRLAGGYEQYF TGTGCCAGCAGACGACTAGCGGGAGGCTACGAGCAGTACTTC
NA TRBJ2-5 once TRBV11-2 CASSEQGMETQYF TGTGCCAGCAGCGAACAGGGTATGGAGACCCAGTACTTC
TRBD2 TRBJ2-1 NA TRBV9 CASSVGLADYNEQFF TGTGCCAGCAGCGTAGGACTAGCCGACTACAATGAGCAGTTCTTC
TRBD1 TRBJ1-2 NA TRBV29-1 CIANGTGKVLLYGYTF TGCATAGCAAATGGGACAGGGAAAGTGCTACTCTATGGCTACACCTTC
NA TRBJ2-2 once TRBV25-1 CASSPGTLYNTGELFF TGTGCCAGCAGTCCCGGGACACTCTACAACACCGGGGAGCTGTTTTTT
TRBD2 TRBJ2-3 NA TRBV4-3 CASSWDYPSTDTQYF TGCGCCAGCAGCTGGGACTATCCGAGCACAGATACGCAGTATTTT
NA TRBJ2-1 NA TRBV19 CASTKSQGNEQFF TGTGCCAGTACCAAGAGTCAGGGCAATGAGCAGTTCTTC